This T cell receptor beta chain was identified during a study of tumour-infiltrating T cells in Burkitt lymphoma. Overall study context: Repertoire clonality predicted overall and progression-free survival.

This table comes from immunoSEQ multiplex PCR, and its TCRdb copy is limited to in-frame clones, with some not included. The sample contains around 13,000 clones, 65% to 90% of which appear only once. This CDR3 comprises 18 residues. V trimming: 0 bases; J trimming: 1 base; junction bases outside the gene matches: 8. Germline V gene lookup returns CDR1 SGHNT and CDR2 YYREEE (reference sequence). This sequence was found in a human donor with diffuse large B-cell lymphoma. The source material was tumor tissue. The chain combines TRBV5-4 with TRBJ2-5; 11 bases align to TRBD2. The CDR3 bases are TGTGCCAGCAGCTTGGATCTAGCGGGGGGCACCTCCCAAGAGACCCAGTACTTC. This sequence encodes CASSLDLAGGTSQETQYF. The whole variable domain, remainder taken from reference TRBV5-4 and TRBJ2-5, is ETGVTQSPTHLIKTRGQQVTLRCSSQSGHNTVSWYQQALGQGPQFIFQYYREEENGRGNFPPRFSGLQFPNYSSELNVNALELDDSALYLCASSLDLAGGTSQETQYFGPGTRLLVL.